The 20 T cell receptor beta chains presented below share a single source sample, sequenced in a study of T cell responses to AZD1222 COVID-19 vaccine. The protocol was immunoSEQ multiplex PCR, while the TCRdb copy is restricted to in-frame clones and leaves out a portion. The table lists 95,000 to 150,000 clones, around 92% of them singletons, with over 7.5% in the top ten. Sequences were derived from peripheral blood, sampled 28 days after the second AZD1222 dose. The receptors originated from an adult who received the AZD1222 COVID-19 vaccine.

V gene TRBV11-2 combines with J gene TRBJ1-6, with D hard to call. The ends were cut back, 1 base at V and 5 bases at J, with 9 bases in the middle. Germline lookup yields CDR1 SGHAT and CDR2 FQNNGV. The CDR3 length is 15 residues. The CDR3 protein is CASSLVQTNNSPLHF. CDR3 DNA sequence: TGTGCCAGCAGCTTAGTACAGACAAATAATTCACCCCTCCACTTT.

The rearrangement links TRBV5-1 to TRBJ2-3; 15 bases map to TRBD2. The CDR3 is 17 amino acids. Germline V gene sequence: CDR1 SGHRS, CDR2 YFSETQ. V gave up 6 bases and J gave up 2 bases; unmatched junction bases: 7. CDR3 residues: CASKEGLAGGNTDTQYF. The CDR3 DNA reads TGCGCCAGCAAAGAGGGACTAGCGGGAGGCAACACAGATACGCAGTATTTT.

This CDR3 reads CASSLSAVGTGELFF. The CDR3 DNA follows: TGTGCCAGCAGCTTATCGGCGGTTGGAACCGGGGAGCTGTTTTTT. The gene calls are TRBV7-2 and TRBJ2-2; D remains ambiguous. Per the germline V gene, CDR1 is SGHTA and CDR2 is FQGNSA. Trimming pared 2 bases from V and 5 bases from J, leaving 12 bases between. The CDR3 runs 15 residues.

The chain is built from TRBV6-5 and TRBJ2-7, with 11 positions matching TRBD2. The CDR3 is 15 residues long. After removal of 2 bases from V and 3 bases from J, the junction contained 3 bases not matched to a gene. Germline V gene lookup returns CDR1 MNHEY and CDR2 SVGAGI. CDR3 residues: CASSYVLAGGYEQYF. CDR3 bases: TGTGCCAGCAGTTACGTTCTAGCGGGGGGCTACGAGCAGTACTTC.

The chain recombines TRBV6-5 with TRBJ2-7; 11 positions match TRBD1. Germline V gene sequence: CDR1 MNHEY, CDR2 SVGAGI. This CDR3 is built from 14 residues. The V and J ends lost 8 bases and 3 bases, in that order; junction bases with no gene match: 6. The CDR3 is CASWGTGGFYEQYF. CDR3 DNA sequence: TGTGCCAGCTGGGGGACAGGGGGATTCTACGAGCAGTACTTC.

J is TRBJ2-1 and V is TRBV7-9; D is possibly TRBD2 (7 bases). The CDR3 has 15 residues. Germline V gene sequence: CDR1 SEHNR, CDR2 FQNEAQ (reference sequence). V shed 5 bases and J shed 9 bases, with 20 bases lying between them. This chain's CDR3 is CASSPLGGREGEQFF. The CDR3 nucleotides read TGTGCCAGCAGCCCTCTCGGGGGGCGGGAAGGTGAGCAGTTCTTC.

The chain carries TRBV5-1 and TRBJ2-7; 8 nucleotides line up with TRBD2. Trimming took 3 bases from V and 4 from J; bases not matched to a gene: 3. This CDR3 region has 13 residues. Germline V CDR1 and CDR2: SGHRS, YFSETQ. CDR3 in amino acids: CASSWPGGYEQYF. The DNA of the CDR3 is TGCGCCAGCAGCTGGCCGGGAGGGTACGAGCAGTACTTC.

The chain links TRBV5-1 to TRBJ2-3, with 9 bases matching TRBD1. This CDR3 is built from 15 residues. Unmatched junction bases numbered 5, after V lost 2 bases and J lost 4 bases. Per germline, CDR1 SGHRS and CDR2 YFSETQ. The CDR3 reads CASSLGQGTADTQYF. In DNA form, the CDR3 reads TGCGCCAGCAGCTTAGGACAGGGGACTGCAGATACGCAGTATTTT.

The chain joins TRBV28 to TRBJ2-2; 10 bases map to TRBD2. Germline-derived CDR1 and CDR2 are MDHEN and SYDVKM. The J segment lost 0 bases and the V segment lost 2 bases, leaving 15 bases of the junction unmatched. The CDR3 runs to 21 residues. CDR3: CASSLGDLLAGFRPNTGELFF. CDR3 nucleotides: TGTGCCAGCAGTTTAGGTGACTTACTAGCGGGATTCAGACCGAACACCGGGGAGCTGTTTTTT.

The chain recombines TRBV7-8 with TRBJ2-7; D tentatively reads TRBD1 or TRBD2 (5 bases each). V shed 5 bases and J shed 5 bases, with 16 bases lying between them. The germline V gene has CDR1 SGHVS and CDR2 FQNEAQ. This CDR3 comprises 14 residues. The CDR3 region is CASSRMGVGDEQYF. For the CDR3, the DNA is TGTGCCAGCAGCCGGATGGGGGTTGGGGACGAGCAGTACTTC.

The chain is built from TRBV6-1 and TRBJ1-2; TRBD1 might be the D (5 bases). Germline V lookup: CDR1 MNHNS, CDR2 SASEGT. This CDR3 contains 16 residues. Trimming took 6 bases from V and 2 from J, leaving 19 bases between them. CDR3 in amino acids: CASSETPGPLNYGYTF. CDR3 nucleotide sequence: TGTGCCAGCAGCGAAACTCCGGGACCGCTAAACTATGGCTACACCTTC.

On this clone: Other nucleotide sequences in the sample specify the same CDR3. The chain combines TRBV7-2 with TRBJ1-6; D is unclear. The CDR3 length is 12 residues. Trimming removed 1 base at V and 7 bases at J, with 2 bases between. Germline V gene lookup returns CDR1 SGHTA and CDR2 FQGNSA. CDR3 sequence (DNA): TGTGCCAGCAGCTTAGGAAATTCACCCCTCCACTTT. It is translated as CASSLGNSPLHF.

The J gene is TRBJ2-5, the V gene TRBV11-1; D may be TRBD2 (6 bases). In germline, CDR1 is SGHAT, CDR2 FQDESV (reference sequence). The V end lost 3 bases, the J end lost 4 bases, and 12 bases lay between the germline ends. The CDR3 sequence is 14 residues long. In nucleotides, the CDR3 is TGTGCCAGCAGCTTCTCGGGAGAGCCAGAGACCCAGTACTTC. Translation gives CASSFSGEPETQYF.

This chain links TRBV5-6 with TRBJ2-1, with 7 bases aligning to TRBD1. The CDR3 is made up of 14 amino acids. Germline V CDR1 and CDR2: SGHDT, YYEEEE. The trim removed 4 bases at V and 7 bases at J, leaving 8 bases unmatched. CDR3 protein: CASSEQGWVNEQFF. Here the CDR3 DNA reads TGTGCCAGCAGCGAACAGGGGTGGGTTAATGAGCAGTTCTTC.

Worth noting for this clone: Other DNA sequences of this sample code for an identical CDR3. V is TRBV19 and J is TRBJ1-1; the D is unclear. Trimming took 1 base from V and 0 from J, leaving 6 bases between them. CDR1 is LNHDA, CDR2 SQIVND, per germline (reference sequence). This CDR3 is 14 amino acids long. CDR3 nucleotides: TGTGCCAGTAGTATAGCCAGACTGAACACTGAAGCTTTCTTT. It encodes CASSIARLNTEAFF.

The chain joins TRBV28 to TRBJ1-2; D unresolved. Trimming left V 5 bases short and J 4 bases short, with 8 bases between. The CDR3 has 12 amino acids. CDR1 is MDHEN and CDR2 is SYDVKM in the germline V gene. The CDR3 DNA reads TGTGCCAGCAGTAATAAGCGCTATGGCTACACCTTC. Amino acid sequence: CASSNKRYGYTF.

The V gene is TRBV9, the J gene TRBJ2-2, with D unresolved. The length of the CDR3 is 11 residues. Per germline, CDR1 SGDLS and CDR2 YYNGEE. V was shortened by 5 bases and J by 8 bases, with 7 bases between the two germline ends. The CDR3 spells CASSSGGELFF. Written as DNA, the CDR3 is TGTGCCAGCAGTAGTGGTGGGGAGCTGTTTTTT. Together with reference TRBV9 and TRBJ2-2, the CDR3 gives the full variable domain: DSGVTQTPKHLITATGQRVTLRCSPRSGDLSVYWYQQSLDQGLQFLIQYYNGEERAKGNILERFSAQQFPDLHSELNLSSLELGDSALYFCASSSGGELFFGEGSRLTVL.

This chain joins TRBV28 and TRBJ2-1; perhaps TRBD2 as D (5 bases). The ends were cut back, 5 bases at V and 10 bases at J, with 15 bases in the middle. There are 13 residues in the CDR3. From germline, CDR1 is MDHEN and CDR2 SYDVKM. This CDR3 reads CASSKDRRWEQFF. The CDR3 DNA reads as TGTGCCAGCAGTAAGGACCGGAGGTGGGAGCAGTTCTTC.

The chain carries TRBV7-9 and TRBJ1-2, with D possibly being TRBD1 (5 bases). Germline-derived CDR1 and CDR2 are SEHNR and FQNEAQ (reference sequence). The CDR3 length is 14 residues. Trimming left V 3 bases short and J 4 bases short, with 12 bases between. The CDR3 region has the DNA TGTGCCAGCAGCTTCCAGGGTCCTGCCTATGGCTACACCTTC. As protein: CASSFQGPAYGYTF.

This chain uses TRBV4-1 with TRBJ2-5; 8 nucleotides line up with TRBD2. The CDR3 length is 15 residues. With 0 bases clipped from V and 5 bases from J, the junction kept 5 bases outside the gene matches. Germline-derived CDR1 and CDR2 are MGHRA and YSYEKL. CDR3 coding DNA: TGCGCCAGCAGCCAAGATCCGGGGGGGCGGGAGACCCAGTACTTC. Amino acids: CASSQDPGGRETQYF.